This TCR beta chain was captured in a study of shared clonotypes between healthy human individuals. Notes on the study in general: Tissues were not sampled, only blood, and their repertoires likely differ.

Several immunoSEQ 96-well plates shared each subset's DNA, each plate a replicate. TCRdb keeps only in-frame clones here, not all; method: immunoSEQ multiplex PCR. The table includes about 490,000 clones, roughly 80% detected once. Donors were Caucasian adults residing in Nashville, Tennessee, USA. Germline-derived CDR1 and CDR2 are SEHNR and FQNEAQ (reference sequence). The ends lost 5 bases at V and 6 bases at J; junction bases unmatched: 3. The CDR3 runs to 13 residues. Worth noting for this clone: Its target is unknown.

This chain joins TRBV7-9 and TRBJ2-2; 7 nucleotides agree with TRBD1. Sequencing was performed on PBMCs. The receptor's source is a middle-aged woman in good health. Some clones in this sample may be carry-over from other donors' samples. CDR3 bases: TGTGCCAGCAGCCAGACAGGGTCCGGGGAGCTGTTTTTT. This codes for CASSQTGSGELFF.